This T cell receptor (beta chain) is from a study of Ad26.COV2.S vaccination and SARS-CoV-2 variants. Findings of the study overall: Total responses of T cells may have been underestimated by the analyses of TCR breadth and depth.

The repertoire was sequenced with immunoSEQ multiplex PCR; TCRdb's copy has only in-frame clones and lacks some. This sample carries about 420,000 clones, more than 75% of them seen once, and the ten largest clones take about 3.6%. Concerning this clone: What it binds is unknown.

Treatment denoted: over 15 received Ad26.COV2.S at low or high dose, single or two shots; about 5 received placebo; per-sample allocation not given. Sampling was done on day 63 after the first vaccine or placebo injection. This CDR3 is 14 amino acids long. Trimming cost V 3 bases and J 6 bases; bases outside gene matches: 4. Germline V gives CDR1 KGHDR, CDR2 SFDVKD. The specimen comprised peripheral blood, sampled in a trial of Ad26.COV2.S vaccine versus placebo. The chain has TRBV24-1 and TRBJ2-1, with 7 positions matching TRBD2. This TCR was recovered from a person between 18 and 59 years old who received the Ad26.COV2.S COVID-19 vaccine or a placebo. This CDR3 is CATSDPGTINEQFF. CDR3 in DNA: TGTGCCACCAGTGATCCTGGGACTATCAATGAGCAGTTCTTC.